The clone carrying this TCR beta chain was observed many times. RNA transcripts yielded amplified TCR beta CDR3 regions. Researchers ran a first-round RT-PCR on the TCR CDR3 using the HTBI primer set. TCRdb reprocessed the multiplex PCR reads with MiXCR, giving one entry per CDR3 protein. Of almost 250,000 distinct CDR3 sequences listed, roughly a quarter are singletons. The CDR3 is 13 amino acids. Germline V gives CDR1 KGHSH, CDR2 LQKENI. V was trimmed by 5 bases and J by 3 bases, leaving 11 bases between them. The sample is drawn from a study of T cells in Graves' hyperthyroidism and ophthalmopathy. The material sequenced was blood. The source is a woman aged 40 to 55 with Graves' ophthalmopathy. The chain combines TRBV18 with TRBJ2-7; D is uncertain. CDR3 in amino acids: CASSTPPYYEQYF. The CDR3 DNA sequence: TGTGCCAGCTCAACGCCTCCTTACTACGAGCAGTACTTC.